This entry lists 27 T cell receptor beta chains sequenced from one sample in a study of tumor and adjacent non-tumor tissue in lung cancer. A modified ARM-PCR protocol with three rounds of nested PCR amplified TCRbeta. TCRdb reprocessed the multiplex PCR reads with MiXCR, giving one entry per CDR3 protein. The sample holds around 140,000 distinct CDR3 sequences, around 60% seen once. The template was RNA from unsorted bulk tissue. Sample: lung tumor tissue. The receptor set was obtained from a man between 60 and 75 years old with small cell lung cancer.

With respect to this clonotype: This may be a read error, as it is one base from a much larger clone. The rearrangement joins TRBV11-2 to TRBJ2-1; 9 bases map to TRBD2. This CDR3 has 15 amino acids. V gave up 3 bases and J gave up 7 bases; unmatched junction bases: 7. Germline V gene data show CDR1 as SGHAT and CDR2 as FQNNGV. As DNA, the CDR3 is TGTGCCAGCAGCTTTATTGCGGGAGGGAAAAATGAGCAGTTCTTC. Residues: CASSFIAGGKNEQFF.

This clonotype was observed once. This chain joins TRBV7-9 and TRBJ1-1; the D is unclear. Germline V gene sequence: CDR1 SEHNR, CDR2 FQNEAQ (reference sequence). This CDR3 comprises 13 residues. V lost 1 base and J 10 bases, leaving 13 bases between the germline ends. Here the CDR3 DNA reads TGTGCCAGCAGCTTAGATACGGGGTCGGGAGCTTTCTTT. Translated, it gives CASSLDTGSGAFF. The complete variable domain, with remaining parts taken from reference TRBV7-9 and TRBJ1-1, reads DTGVSQNPRHKITKRGQNVTFRCDPISEHNRLYWYRQTLGQGPEFLTYFQNEAQLEKSRLLSDRFSAERPKGSFSTLEIQRTEQGDSAMYLCASSLDTGSGAFFGQGTRLTVV.

The chain joins TRBV5-4 to TRBJ2-7; D gene ambiguous. The V gene's germline CDR1 is SGHNT and CDR2 YYREEE (reference sequence). Between the trimmed V and J ends, which lost 6 bases and 2 bases, there was a span of 9 bases. This CDR3 contains 12 residues. CDR3 region: CASTLYPYEQYF. CDR3 in DNA: TGTGCCAGCACATTATATCCCTACGAGCAGTACTTC.

The CDR3 DNA follows: TGTGCCAGCTCACCACTGGTCGGGTTTACTTATAATGAGCAGTTCTTC. Residues: CASSPLVGFTYNEQFF. V gene TRBV18 combines with J gene TRBJ2-1; D is unclear. Deletions cut 1 base from V and 7 bases from J, with 17 bases between. From germline, CDR1 is KGHSH and CDR2 LQKENI. The CDR3 is made up of 16 amino acids.

Ten or more counts support this clonotype. The chain recombines TRBV12-5 with TRBJ2-2; 11 nucleotides agree with TRBD2. Germline lookup yields CDR1 LGHNT and CDR2 FRNRAP. V lost 2 bases, J lost 3 bases, and 5 bases stayed unmatched. The CDR3 is 17 amino acids. The CDR3, as DNA: TGTGCTAGTGGTTTGACTACTAGCGGGAGATACACCGGGGAGCTGTTTTTT. Translation gives CASGLTTSGRYTGELFF.

On this clonotype: A read error is possible here, since a much larger clone lies one base away. The chain carries TRBV6-6 and TRBJ2-5; no definite D call. The CDR3 loop spans 13 amino acids. Germline-derived CDR1 and CDR2 are MNHNY and SVGAGI (reference sequence). The CDR3 coding sequence is TGTGACAGCAGTTATAGGCGCGGAGAGACCCAGTACTTC. Its protein is CDSSYRRGETQYF.

Of note for this clonotype: A much larger clonotype is one base distant, so this may be a read error. The genes are TRBV11-2 and TRBJ2-2; D gene unclear. Germline V gives CDR1 SGHAT, CDR2 FQNNGV. The CDR3 runs to 14 residues. In nucleotides, the CDR3 is TGTGCCAGCAGCTTTCTACGAGAGACCGAGGAGCTGTTTTTT. Its protein product is CASSFLRETEELFF.

As regards this clonotype: The junction and the germline gene differ at one end; a read error may be behind it. The chain has TRBV5-5 and TRBJ2-7, with D tentatively TRBD1 or TRBD2 (5 bases each). Germline V gives CDR1 SGHKS, CDR2 YYEKEE (reference sequence). The CDR3 is 15 residues long. The CDR3: CPSSPLWGISYEQYF. In DNA, the CDR3 is TGTCCCAGCAGCCCATTATGGGGGATCTCCTACGAGCAGTACTTC. Using reference TRBV5-5 and TRBJ2-7 for the parts outside the CDR3, the full variable domain is DAGVTQSPTHLIKTRGQQVTLRCSPISGHKSVSWYQQVLGQGPQFIFQYYEKEERGRGNFPDRFSARQFPNYSSELNVNALLLGDSALYLCPSSPLWGISYEQYFGPGTRLTVT.

J is TRBJ1-2 and V is TRBV5-1; perhaps TRBD1 as D (6 bases). Germline CDR1 SGHRS, CDR2 YFSETQ. V dropped 4 bases and J dropped 8 bases, with 18 bases sitting between them. The CDR3 has 14 amino acids. The CDR3: CASSPVGGAYGYTF. In nucleotides, the CDR3 is TGCGCCAGCAGCCCCGTGGGGGGCGCTTACGGCTACACCTTC. Full variable domain (outside the CDR3, taken from reference TRBV5-1 and TRBJ1-2): KAGVTQTPRYLIKTRGQQVTLSCSPISGHRSVSWYQQTPGQGLQFLFEYFSETQRNKGNFPGRFSGRQFSNSRSEMNVSTLELGDSALYLCASSPVGGAYGYTFGSGTRLTVV.

This clonotype was seen many times. The chain has TRBV29-1 and TRBJ2-7, with D uncertain. The CDR3 is 11 residues long. The V end lost 5 bases, the J end lost 3 bases, and 8 bases lay between the germline ends. From germline, CDR1 is SQVTM and CDR2 ANQGSEA. The chain's CDR3 is CSVYRNYEQYF. CDR3 coding DNA: TGCAGCGTTTATAGGAACTACGAGCAGTACTTC.

With respect to this clonotype: One end of the junction does not line up with germline, which may come from a read error. V and J are TRBV28 and TRBJ2-1; TRBD2 is a possible D gene (6 bases). The CDR3 covers 15 residues. The germline V gene encodes CDR1 MDHEN and CDR2 SYDVKM. The CDR3 here is CTSRLPQSSSNERFF. CDR3 nucleotides: TGTACTAGCAGGTTGCCGCAATCCTCTTCCAATGAGCGGTTCTTC.

Of note for this clonotype: Germline and junction disagree at one end, which may indicate a read error. The gene calls are TRBV11-2 and TRBJ2-1; 9 bases are shared with TRBD2. This CDR3 region has 15 residues. Looked up from germline, CDR1 is SGHAT and CDR2 is FQNNGV. The CDR3 sequence: CAGSLGASGIDEQFF. The DNA for the CDR3 is TGTGCCGGCAGCTTAGGGGCTAGCGGGATAGATGAGCAGTTCTTC.

The chain links TRBV5-4 to TRBJ2-1, with 9 bases identical to TRBD1. The CDR3 loop spans 15 amino acids. The V gene's germline CDR1 is SGHNT and CDR2 YYREEE (reference sequence). Unmatched junction bases numbered 6, after V lost 5 bases and J lost 3 bases. CDR3 region: CASRPPGQGYNEQFF. Here the CDR3 DNA reads TGTGCCAGCAGACCTCCGGGACAGGGCTACAATGAGCAGTTCTTC.

In the case of this clonotype: Being one base from a much bigger clone, this may be a read error. The CDR3 does not end in the conserved phenylalanine or tryptophan, so this is likely a read error. The chain is built from TRBV12-5 and TRBJ2-3, with D uncertain. Germline CDR1 LGHNT, CDR2 FRNRAP. Between the trimmed V and J ends, which lost 5 bases and 6 bases, there was a span of 12 bases. The CDR3 spans 13 residues. CDR3 DNA: TGTGCTAGTGGTCCCCGGGTCCCCGATACGCAGTATCTT. It yields the protein CASGPRVPDTQYL.

The chain combines TRBV12-3 or TRBV12-4 with TRBJ1-2; TRBD1 might be the D (6 bases). Trimming left V 3 bases short and J 14 bases short, with 25 bases between. This CDR3 region has 15 residues. CDR3 DNA sequence: TGTGCCAGCAGTTTCCCGGCGTGGGGACAATCGGACTATACCTTC. Translated: CASSFPAWGQSDYTF.

This clonotype was found once. V gene TRBV11-2 combines with J gene TRBJ1-1; the D is unclear. V was cut by 3 bases and J by 3 bases, with 8 bases left in between. Germline lookup yields CDR1 SGHAT and CDR2 FQNNGV. This CDR3 contains 13 residues. CDR3 in DNA: TGTGCCAGCAGCTTGGTTCAATACACTGAAGCTTTCTTT. Translating it yields CASSLVQYTEAFF.

This clonotype was seen many times. The rearrangement joins TRBV5-6 to TRBJ1-3; no firm D call. Trimming took off 10 bases at V and 1 base at J, with 12 bases between the two ends. Germline V gene lookup returns CDR1 SGHDT and CDR2 YYEEEE. This CDR3 contains 13 residues. CDR3 sequence: CAGSTVSGNTIYF. CDR3 in DNA: TGTGCCGGTTCTACGGTTTCTGGAAACACCATATATTTT. Full variable domain (remainder filled in from reference TRBV5-6 and TRBJ1-3): DAGVTQSPTHLIKTRGQQVTLRCSPKSGHDTVSWYQQALGQGPQFIFQYYEEEERQRGNFPDRFSGHQFPNYSSELNVNALLLGDSALYLCAGSTVSGNTIYFGEGSWLTVV.

V usage is TRBV12-3 or TRBV12-4 and J usage is TRBJ1-1; D uncertain. This CDR3 is 15 amino acids long. CDR3 sequence (DNA): TGTGCTAACAGTGGTCCGGGATACGATCACACTGAAGCTTTCTTT. It is translated as CANSGPGYDHTEAFF.

This clonotype has just one count. Germline is not matched at one junction end, which may reflect a read error. The chain is built from TRBV18 and TRBJ1-2; TRBD1 aligns across 7 bases. Germline V CDR1 and CDR2: KGHSH, LQKENI. The CDR3 spans 13 residues. CDR3 DNA sequence: TGTGCCAGCTCACCTGGGACAGACTATGTCTACACCTTC. Its translation: CASSPGTDYVYTF.

V usage is TRBV20-1 and J usage is TRBJ1-1; tentatively, D is TRBD1 (6 bases). V lost 3 bases and J 4 bases, leaving 18 bases between the germline ends. The CDR3 contains 15 residues. CDR1 is DFQATT and CDR2 is SNEGSKA in the germline V gene (reference sequence). CDR3 protein: CSASKGGQRSTEAFF. As DNA, the CDR3 is TGCAGTGCTAGTAAGGGGGGTCAGAGGAGCACTGAAGCTTTCTTT.

This clonotype was seen more than once but under ten times. This chain uses TRBV29-1 with TRBJ2-5; 8 bases agree with TRBD1. This CDR3 is built from 15 residues. The germline V gene has CDR1 SQVTM and CDR2 ANQGSEA. The trim removed 7 bases at V and 5 bases at J, leaving 15 bases unmatched. The CDR3 loop is CSAVRFQGAQETQYF. Written as DNA, the CDR3 is TGCAGCGCTGTGCGGTTTCAGGGGGCCCAGGAGACCCAGTACTTC.

In the case of this clonotype: A much larger clonotype is one base distant, so this may be a read error. The chain uses TRBV20-1 and TRBJ1-3; a weak D match, TRBD1 (5 bases). CDR1 is DFQATT and CDR2 is SNEGSKA in the germline V gene (reference sequence). Trimming removed 7 bases at V and 0 bases at J, with 13 bases between. CDR3 length: 14 amino acids. The DNA for the CDR3 is TGCAGTGTCAAAGACAGTCGCTCTGGAAACACCATATATTTT. It encodes CSVKDSRSGNTIYF.

The sample holds a few counts of this clonotype. One end of the junction is discordant with germline, which a read error may explain. The genes are TRBV11-2 and TRBJ1-2; TRBD1 might be the D (6 bases). This CDR3 is 13 amino acids long. Per germline, CDR1 SGHAT and CDR2 FQNNGV. The CDR3 reads CASSPDRGGGYAF. The CDR3 bases are TGTGCCAGCAGCCCGGACCGCGGGGGGGGCTATGCCTTC.

Worth noting for this clonotype: This may be a read error: a much more frequent sequence differs by one nucleotide. This chain links TRBV5-4 with TRBJ2-3, with D maybe TRBD2 (5 bases). CDR3 size: 16 residues. Trimming removed 0 bases from V and 0 bases from J, with 11 bases in between. Per the germline V gene, CDR1 is SGHNT and CDR2 is YYREEE (reference sequence). The CDR3 DNA follows: TGTGCCAGCAGCTTGGGAGTGGGAGTTAGCACAGATACGCAGTATTTT. Translating gives CASSLGVGVSTDTQYF.

The chain employs TRBV12-3 or TRBV12-4 and TRBJ1-2; D remains ambiguous. V was clipped by 7 bases and J by 2 bases, with 11 bases between them. This CDR3 has 13 amino acids. This CDR3 reads CASTFQVNYGYTF. CDR3 bases: TGTGCCAGCACTTTCCAGGTCAACTATGGCTACACCTTC.

Worth noting for this clonotype: One junction end does not reproduce the germline sequence, and a read error may be involved. The V and J genes are TRBV20-1 and TRBJ2-5, with a tentative D call TRBD1 (5 bases). This CDR3 is built from 15 residues. Germline V gives CDR1 DFQATT, CDR2 SNEGSKA (reference sequence). The CDR3 DNA reads TGCAGTGCTAGACTTATTGGACACTCCCAAGATACCCAGTACTTC. Its protein product is CSARLIGHSQDTQYF.

This chain links TRBV20-1 with TRBJ2-3; weak D call: TRBD2 (7 bases). The germline V gene encodes CDR1 DFQATT and CDR2 SNEGSKA (reference sequence). The CDR3 has 16 amino acids. Trimming cost V 3 bases and J 1 base, with 17 bases left between them. The CDR3 reads CSASSSSGTCTDTQYF. DNA of the CDR3: TGCAGTGCTAGTAGTTCAAGCGGGACATGCACAGATACGCAGTATTTT.